Listed below are T cell receptor beta chains from one sample, sequenced in a study of cytomegalovirus exposure and HLA in healthy donors. This table comes from immunoSEQ multiplex PCR, and its TCRdb copy is limited to in-frame clones, with some not included. The table shows over 150,000 clones, with approximately 62% occurring only once. Sequencing was done on a sample of PBMCs. These receptor sequences come from a man over 45 in good health and CMV-seronegative. CDR3s include the opening cysteine and the closing phenylalanine or tryptophan. D genes are given only for firm matches. Clone size appears in some rows only: once, few, many, or a class for an expanded clone.

V gene,clone size,J gene,D gene,CDR3 DNA,CDR3 protein
TRBV11-2,.,TRBJ1-1,TRBD1,TGTGCCAGCAGCCCCCGGACAGGGATTTTTACGACTGAAGCTTTCTTT,CASSPRTGIFTTEAFF
TRBV7-2,.,TRBJ1-5,TRBD1,TGTGCCAGCAGCGGACAGGGCAATCAGCCCCAGCATTTT,CASSGQGNQPQHF
TRBV12-5,few,TRBJ1-5,TRBD1,TGTGCTAGTGGTTTGGTAATTCCGGGACAGGGAGGCAATCAGCCCCAGCATTTT,CASGLVIPGQGGNQPQHF
TRBV6-4,.,TRBJ2-1,.,TGTGCCAGCAGTGACTCAGGGGGGGTATGGAAAAATGAGCAGTTCTTC,CASSDSGGVWKNEQFF
TRBV11-3,.,TRBJ2-1,.,TGTGCCAGCAGCTTAGGCGGCAGCGGACGGGGTGAGCAGTTCTTC,CASSLGGSGRGEQFF
TRBV7-3,.,TRBJ2-3,TRBD1,TGTGCCAGCAGCTTAAACCCCCAGGGGGCAAGAGATACGCAGTATTTT,CASSLNPQGARDTQYF
TRBV7-9,.,TRBJ1-2,TRBD1,TGTGCCAGCAGCAAGACAGGGGGCGACTATGGCTACACCTTC,CASSKTGGDYGYTF
TRBV6-6,.,TRBJ2-4,.,TGTGCCAGCACTGGTGGGCTAGCCAAAAACATTCAGTACTTC,CASTGGLAKNIQYF
TRBV18,.,TRBJ1-4,.,TGTGCCAGCTCACCTGTACAGAATGAAAAACTGTTTTTT,CASSPVQNEKLFF
TRBV5-1,.,TRBJ1-4,TRBD1,TGCGCCAGCAGCTTGGGAGGGACAGGGTATGAAAAACTGTTTTTT,CASSLGGTGYEKLFF
TRBV30,.,TRBJ2-5,.,TGTGCCTGGAGTGCACACGGGATGATCGGTGGCCAGTACTTC,CAWSAHGMIGGQYF
TRBV27,.,TRBJ2-7,TRBD1,TGTGCCAGCCGGCTCCGGGGGACAGGGCCCCAAGAGCAGTACTTC,CASRLRGTGPQEQYF
TRBV6-1,.,TRBJ1-5,.,TGTGCCACCTCAGGCAATCAGCCCCAGCATTTT,CATSGNQPQHF
TRBV29-1,.,TRBJ1-2,.,.,CSVFGTGNYGYPF
TRBV6-5,.,TRBJ2-7,.,TGTGCCAGCAGTCTATACCCTCGAAAAGACTACGAGCAGTACTTC,CASSLYPRKDYEQYF
TRBV27,once,TRBJ1-1,.,TGTGCCAGCAGGAGATTGGACACTGAAGCTTTCTTT,CASRRLDTEAFF
TRBV9,.,TRBJ2-7,TRBD2,TGTGCCAGCAGCGTAGATTTTAGCGGGGACTCCTACGAGCAGTACTTC,CASSVDFSGDSYEQYF
TRBV19,.,TRBJ1-3,.,TGTGCCAGTAGTAGGGAGGGGAGCTCTGGAAACACCATATATTTT,CASSREGSSGNTIYF
TRBV29-1,once,TRBJ2-2,TRBD2,TGCAGCGTTGAAGATAGAACTAGCGGGGGGCGGGCCGGGGAGCTGTTTTTT,CSVEDRTSGGRAGELFF
TRBV2,few,TRBJ2-3,.,TGTGCCAGCAGTGAAGTTGGAGACTCCACAGATACGCAGTATTTT,CASSEVGDSTDTQYF
TRBV20-1,.,TRBJ2-7,.,TGCAGTGCTAGAGACAACTACGAGCAGTACTTC,CSARDNYEQYF
TRBV4-1,.,TRBJ2-2,TRBD2,TGCGCCAGCAGCCAAGGCATAGCGGGGGGGCCCGGGGAGCTGTTTTTT,CASSQGIAGGPGELFF
TRBV5-4,.,TRBJ1-2,TRBD1,TGTGCCAGCAGCTTACGACAGGGGAAAAAAGGGGGCTACACCTTC,CASSLRQGKKGGYTF
TRBV5-1,few,TRBJ1-1,TRBD1,TGCGCCAGCAGGACAGGGTTGGATAGCACTGAAGCTTTCTTT,CASRTGLDSTEAFF